The 19 T cell receptor beta chains presented below share a single source sample, sequenced in a study of cytomegalovirus exposure and HLA in healthy donors. PCR employed 60 Vbeta and 13 Jbeta primers. Produced via immunoSEQ multiplex PCR; TCRdb's table is partial and in-frame only. The sample consists of about 270,000 clones, roughly 70% of them appearing once. The sequenced sample consisted of PBMCs. All receptors come from a female donor in good health and CMV-seronegative.

This sequence joins TRBV2 and TRBJ2-5; 8 bases fit TRBD1. The end of the DNA fits TRBJ2-7 better, so the J call may be wrong. The CDR3 loop spans 14 amino acids. Germline assignment: CDR1 SNHLY and CDR2 FYNNEI. The CDR3 is CASSRQGISYEQYF. CDR3 nucleotide sequence: TGTGCCAGCAGTAGACAGGGGATCTCCTACGAGCAGTACTTC.

This clone was found a few times. The V call is TRBV18, the J call TRBJ2-7; no definite D call. Germline CDR1 KGHSH, CDR2 LQKENI. This CDR3 has 16 residues. V was trimmed by 4 bases and J by 4 bases, leaving 20 bases between them. The CDR3 sequence: CASSLIPGRTEYEQYF. DNA of the CDR3: TGTGCCAGCTCACTCATACCCGGCCGAACGGAGTACGAGCAGTACTTC.

The chain couples TRBV5-1 to TRBJ1-5; TRBD1 agrees at 9 bases. The CDR3 loop spans 15 amino acids. V was pared by 3 bases and J by 8 bases, with 9 bases of the junction left unmatched. Germline lookup yields CDR1 SGHRS and CDR2 YFSETQ. The CDR3 DNA reads TGCGCCAGCAGCTATACCCCGGGACAGGGAGAGCCCCAGCATTTT. It encodes CASSYTPGQGEPQHF. Looking up the rest from reference TRBV5-1 and TRBJ1-5 gives the full variable domain: KAGVTQTPRYLIKTRGQQVTLSCSPISGHRSVSWYQQTPGQGLQFLFEYFSETQRNKGNFPGRFSGRQFSNSRSEMNVSTLELGDSALYLCASSYTPGQGEPQHFGDGTRLSIL.

Here the CDR3 reads CASSGGSSYEQYF. The CDR3 bases are TGTGCCAGCAGCGGGGGCAGCTCCTACGAGCAGTACTTC. This chain connects TRBV9 to TRBJ2-7; maybe TRBD1 (5 bases). V was cut by 3 bases and J by 0 bases, with 7 bases left in between. CDR3 length: 13 residues. The germline gives CDR1 SGDLS, CDR2 YYNGEE.

The chain couples TRBV7-3 to TRBJ1-2; D is undetermined. V lost 2 bases, J lost 6 bases, and 19 bases lay in between. Germline assignment: CDR1 SGHTA and CDR2 FQGTGA. The length of the CDR3 is 16 residues. The CDR3 nucleotides are TGTGCCAGCAGCTTAGACCCTAATGCTCAGCGGGATGGCTACACCTTC. This gives the protein CASSLDPNAQRDGYTF.

The rearrangement uses TRBV5-6 and TRBJ2-1; 11 nucleotides agree with TRBD2. Per germline, CDR1 SGHDT and CDR2 YYEEEE. J lost 10 bases, V lost 0 bases, and 9 bases had no gene match. This CDR3 is built from 16 residues. The CDR3 spells CASSLERLAGPSEQFF. CDR3 in DNA: TGTGCCAGCAGCTTGGAACGACTAGCGGGGCCTTCCGAGCAGTTCTTC.

This clone was found a few times. The chain couples TRBV18 to TRBJ1-5; possible D gene TRBD1, 6 bases. Trimming pared 2 bases from V and 6 bases from J, leaving 20 bases between. CDR3 length: 17 amino acids. Germline V lookup: CDR1 KGHSH, CDR2 LQKENI. The CDR3: CASSPGGRRTPGQPQHF. Here the CDR3 DNA reads TGTGCCAGCTCACCAGGGGGCAGGAGGACCCCGGGTCAGCCCCAGCATTTT.

The chain recombines TRBV18 with TRBJ1-4; TRBD1 is a possible D gene (5 bases). V was trimmed by 5 bases and J by 3 bases, leaving 13 bases between them. This CDR3 spans 15 amino acids. Germline CDR1 is KGHSH and CDR2 is LQKENI. Here the CDR3 DNA reads TGTGCCAGCTCATCTCTGGAGGGGCCTAATGAAAAACTGTTTTTT. Its translation: CASSSLEGPNEKLFF.

Only one count was recorded for this clone. The V and J genes are TRBV15 and TRBJ2-1; TRBD1 matches 7 bases. CDR3 length: 17 residues. CDR1 LNHNV and CDR2 YYDKDF come from the germline V gene (reference sequence). With V trimmed by 0 bases and J by 2 bases, 7 bases remained unmatched. CDR3 nucleotides: TGTGCCACCAGCAGAGACGCGAAGGGGGCTGCCTACAATGAGCAGTTCTTC. Its protein is CATSRDAKGAAYNEQFF.

This clone came up a few times. This chain links TRBV5-1 with TRBJ2-3; TRBD1 is a possible D gene (7 bases). This CDR3 contains 14 residues. Deletions cut 3 bases from V and 5 bases from J, with 13 bases between. Germline loops: CDR1 SGHRS, CDR2 YFSETQ. The CDR3 region is CASSSRQGGDTQYF. The DNA for the CDR3 is TGCGCCAGCAGCTCGCGGCAGGGGGGAGATACGCAGTATTTT.

This clone turned up a few times. The rearrangement links TRBV4-1 to TRBJ2-7; weak D call: TRBD2 (7 bases). The CDR3 sequence is 15 residues long. V lost 0 bases and J lost 5, with 14 bases in between. From germline, CDR1 is MGHRA and CDR2 YSYEKL. The CDR3 sequence: CASSQERGAGDEQYF. DNA of the CDR3: TGCGCCAGCAGCCAAGAACGGGGGGCGGGGGACGAGCAGTACTTC.

The chain is built from TRBV4-1 and TRBJ2-3; no definite D call. Germline CDR1 and CDR2: MGHRA and YSYEKL. The V gene lost 4 bases and the J gene lost 3 bases, with 11 bases spanning the gap. The CDR3 consists of 14 residues. The CDR3 DNA sequence: TGCGCCAGCAGCCCAAGTGAGGAGACAGATACGCAGTATTTT. Translated, it gives CASSPSEETDTQYF.

The gene calls are TRBV6-6 and TRBJ1-4; 7 positions agree with TRBD1. The trim removed 2 bases at V and 14 bases at J, leaving 11 bases unmatched. CDR1 and CDR2 from the germline V gene are MNHNY and SVGAGI (reference sequence). The CDR3 loop spans 14 amino acids. The CDR3 DNA reads as TGTGCCAGCAGTTACGATTCACAGGGGTTGAGCCTGTTTTTT. It codes for CASSYDSQGLSLFF.

This clone was seen only a few times. The rearrangement joins TRBV25-1 to TRBJ1-2; TRBD1 is a possible D gene (5 bases). V lost 5 bases, J lost 4 bases, and 20 bases lay in between. The V gene's germline CDR1 is MGHDK and CDR2 SYGVNS. This CDR3 comprises 16 residues. The chain's CDR3 is CASSPNRFVGLYGYTF. The CDR3 DNA reads as TGTGCCAGCAGTCCAAATCGGTTCGTGGGACTCTATGGCTACACCTTC.

This clone was counted a few times. This chain uses TRBV6-5 with TRBJ1-5; a possible D gene is TRBD1 (6 bases). The CDR3 is 14 residues long. CDR1 and CDR2 (germline): MNHEY, SVGAGI. With 6 bases removed from V and 6 bases from J, the gap between germline ends came to 15 bases. The chain's CDR3 is CASSDYRESQPQHF. CDR3 DNA sequence: TGTGCCAGCAGCGACTACAGGGAAAGTCAGCCCCAGCATTTT.

The V call is TRBV10-3, the J call TRBJ1-2; TRBD1 agrees at 7 bases. With V trimmed by 10 bases and J by 1 base, 12 bases remained unmatched. In germline, CDR1 is ENHRY, CDR2 SYGVKD. This CDR3 is 15 amino acids long. The CDR3 protein is CATPTRDSVNYGYTF. As DNA, the CDR3 is TGTGCCACCCCAACTAGGGACAGCGTTAACTATGGCTACACCTTC.

The chain uses TRBV6-1 and TRBJ2-5; maybe TRBD1 (5 bases). The CDR3 has 13 residues. V was shortened by 8 bases and J by 2 bases, with 12 bases between the two germline ends. In germline, CDR1 is MNHNS, CDR2 SASEGT. This chain's CDR3 is CASVRGWQETQYF. CDR3 sequence (DNA): TGTGCCAGCGTAAGGGGCTGGCAAGAGACCCAGTACTTC.

This clone was picked up a small number of times. This sequence joins TRBV7-3 and TRBJ1-1; 9 positions match TRBD1. This CDR3 has 14 amino acids. Germline trimming cut 3 bases from V and 2 bases from J; bases unmatched to any gene: 1. CDR1 is SGHTA and CDR2 is FQGTGA in the germline V gene. The CDR3 DNA reads TGTGCCAGCAGCTTGGGACAGGGTAACACTGAAGCTTTCTTT. Protein product: CASSLGQGNTEAFF.

This chain uses TRBV13 with TRBJ2-5; the match to TRBD1 covers 10 bases. Gene TRBJ2-7 matches the end of the DNA better, so the J call may be wrong. The CDR3 is 14 residues long. The germline V gene has CDR1 PRHDT and CDR2 FYEKMQ (reference sequence). CDR3 residues: CASSGGQGRDEQYF. In nucleotides, the CDR3 is TGTGCCAGCAGCGGGGGACAGGGGCGGGACGAGCAGTACTTC.